Presented here are 5 T cell receptor beta chains from one specimen sequenced in a study of cytomegalovirus exposure and HLA in healthy donors. Both 60 Vbeta primers and 13 Jbeta primers went into the PCR. The data were produced by immunoSEQ multiplex PCR, yet TCRdb's version contains in-frame clones alone and is incomplete. In total, the table holds over 35,000 clones. Sequencing input: PBMCs. All receptors come from a woman aged 25 to 39 in good health and CMV-seronegative.

Here the CDR3 DNA reads TGCGCCAGCAGCCAAGGCGCCGCGAGCTCCGCCGGGGAGCTGTTTTTT. This codes for CASSQGAASSAGELFF. The chain is built from TRBV4-1 and TRBJ2-2; D is unclear. The CDR3 runs to 16 residues. Per the germline V gene, CDR1 is MGHRA and CDR2 is YSYEKL. The germline V and J ends were trimmed by 1 base and 6 bases, with 15 bases remaining between them.

V usage is TRBV29-1 and J usage is TRBJ2-1; 10 bases align to TRBD2. CDR3 length equals 14 residues. Germline values: CDR1 SQVTM, CDR2 ANQGSEA. The V segment lost 7 bases and the J segment 7 bases; nucleotides outside the gene matches: 10. CDR3 loop: CSGRSGRAVNEQFF. The CDR3, as DNA: TGCAGCGGTAGGAGCGGGAGGGCTGTGAATGAGCAGTTCTTC.

This rearrangement joins TRBV6-1 to TRBJ1-1; weak D call: TRBD1 (5 bases). This CDR3 region has 14 residues. V was trimmed by 6 bases and J by 1 base, leaving 12 bases between them. CDR1 is MNHNS, CDR2 SASEGT, per germline. Here the CDR3 DNA reads TGTGCCAGCAGGCTTCGACAGTCGAACACTGAAGCTTTCTTT. This translates into CASRLRQSNTEAFF.

Judged by frequency, this clone is medium-sized. The chain carries TRBV6-4 and TRBJ2-3, with D perhaps TRBD1 (6 bases). Germline assignment: CDR1 MRHNA and CDR2 SNTAGT. This CDR3 spans 15 amino acids. V lost 0 bases, J lost 0 bases, and 7 bases lay in between. The CDR3, as DNA: TGTGCCAGCAGTGACTCGGGGGCTAGCACAGATACGCAGTATTTT. It encodes CASSDSGASTDTQYF.

The chain has TRBV5-6 and TRBJ2-7, with 8 bases identical to TRBD1. Germline V gene sequence: CDR1 SGHDT, CDR2 YYEEEE. The CDR3 has 14 residues. The V and J ends lost 4 bases and 2 bases, in that order; junction bases with no gene match: 5. The CDR3 here is CASSIGQGTYEQYF. The CDR3 coding sequence is TGTGCCAGCAGCATTGGACAGGGAACCTACGAGCAGTACTTC. The full variable domain, completed using reference TRBV5-6 and TRBJ2-7, is DAGVTQSPTHLIKTRGQQVTLRCSPKSGHDTVSWYQQALGQGPQFIFQYYEEEERQRGNFPDRFSGHQFPNYSSELNVNALLLGDSALYLCASSIGQGTYEQYFGPGTRLTVT.